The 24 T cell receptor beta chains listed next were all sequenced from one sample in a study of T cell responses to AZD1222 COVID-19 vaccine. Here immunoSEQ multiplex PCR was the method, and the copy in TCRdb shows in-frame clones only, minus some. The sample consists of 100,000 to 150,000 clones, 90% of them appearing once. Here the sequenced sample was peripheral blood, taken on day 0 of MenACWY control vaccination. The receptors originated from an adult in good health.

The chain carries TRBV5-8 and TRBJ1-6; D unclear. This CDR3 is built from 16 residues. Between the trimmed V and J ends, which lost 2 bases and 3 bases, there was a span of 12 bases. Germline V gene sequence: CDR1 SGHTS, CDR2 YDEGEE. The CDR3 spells CASSFSGSSYNSPLHF. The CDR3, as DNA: TGTGCCAGCAGCTTCTCCGGCAGTAGCTATAATTCACCCCTCCACTTT.

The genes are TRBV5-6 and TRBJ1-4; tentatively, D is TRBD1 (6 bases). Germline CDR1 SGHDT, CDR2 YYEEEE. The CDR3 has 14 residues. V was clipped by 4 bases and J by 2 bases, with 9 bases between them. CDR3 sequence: CASSLGGTNEKLFF. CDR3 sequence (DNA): TGTGCCAGCAGCCTAGGGGGTACTAATGAAAAACTGTTTTTT. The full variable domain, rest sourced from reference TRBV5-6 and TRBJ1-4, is DAGVTQSPTHLIKTRGQQVTLRCSPKSGHDTVSWYQQALGQGPQFIFQYYEEEERQRGNFPDRFSGHQFPNYSSELNVNALLLGDSALYLCASSLGGTNEKLFFGSGTQLSVL.

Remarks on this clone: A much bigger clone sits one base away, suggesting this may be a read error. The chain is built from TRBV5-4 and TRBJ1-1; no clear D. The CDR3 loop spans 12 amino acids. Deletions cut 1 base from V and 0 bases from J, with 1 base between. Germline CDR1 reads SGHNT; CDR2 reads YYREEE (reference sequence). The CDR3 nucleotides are TGTGCCAGCAGCTTGTTGAACACTGAAGCTTTCTTT. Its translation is CASSLLNTEAFF.

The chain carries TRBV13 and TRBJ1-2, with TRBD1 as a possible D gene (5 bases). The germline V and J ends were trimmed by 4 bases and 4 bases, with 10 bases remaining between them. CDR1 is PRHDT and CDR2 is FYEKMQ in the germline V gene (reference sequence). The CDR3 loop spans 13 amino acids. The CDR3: CASSSQGIYGYTF. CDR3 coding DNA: TGTGCCAGCAGCTCTCAGGGTATCTATGGCTACACCTTC.

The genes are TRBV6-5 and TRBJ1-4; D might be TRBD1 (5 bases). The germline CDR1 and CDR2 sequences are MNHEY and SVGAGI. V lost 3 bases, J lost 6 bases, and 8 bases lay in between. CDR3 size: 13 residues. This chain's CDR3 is CASSYTGYEKLFF. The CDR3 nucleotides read TGTGCCAGCAGTTATACAGGTTATGAAAAACTGTTTTTT.

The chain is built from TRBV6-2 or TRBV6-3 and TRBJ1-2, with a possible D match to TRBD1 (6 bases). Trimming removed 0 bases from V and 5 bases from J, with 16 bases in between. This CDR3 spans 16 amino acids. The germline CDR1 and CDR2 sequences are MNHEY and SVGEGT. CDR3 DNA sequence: TGTGCCAGCAGTTACTCCTTCGGGGAGGGGGAATATGGCTACACCTTC. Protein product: CASSYSFGEGEYGYTF.

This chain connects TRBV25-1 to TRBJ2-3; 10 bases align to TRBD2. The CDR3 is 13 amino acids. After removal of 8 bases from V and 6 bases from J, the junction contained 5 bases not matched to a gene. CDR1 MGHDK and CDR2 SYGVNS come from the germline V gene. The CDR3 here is CASYSGRMDTQYF. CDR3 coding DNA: TGTGCCAGCTATAGCGGGAGGATGGATACGCAGTATTTT.

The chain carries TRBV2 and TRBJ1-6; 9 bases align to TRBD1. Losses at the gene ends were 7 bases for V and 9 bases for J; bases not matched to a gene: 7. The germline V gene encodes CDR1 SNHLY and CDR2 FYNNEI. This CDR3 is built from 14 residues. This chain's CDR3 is CASTGDRVPSPLHF. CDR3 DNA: TGTGCCAGCACCGGGGACAGGGTCCCTTCACCCCTCCACTTT.

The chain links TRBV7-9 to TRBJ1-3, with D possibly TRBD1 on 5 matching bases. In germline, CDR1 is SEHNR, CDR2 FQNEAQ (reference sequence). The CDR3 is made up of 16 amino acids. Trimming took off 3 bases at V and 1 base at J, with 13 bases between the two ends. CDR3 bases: TGTGCCAGCAGCTTTCGGCAGGGTCAATCTGGAAACACCATATATTTT. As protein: CASSFRQGQSGNTIYF.

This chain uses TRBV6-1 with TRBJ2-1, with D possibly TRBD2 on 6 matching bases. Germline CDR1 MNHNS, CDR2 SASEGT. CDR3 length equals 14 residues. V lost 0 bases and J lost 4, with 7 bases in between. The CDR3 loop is CASSEAGGYNEQFF. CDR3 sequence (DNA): TGTGCCAGCAGTGAAGCGGGGGGATACAATGAGCAGTTCTTC.

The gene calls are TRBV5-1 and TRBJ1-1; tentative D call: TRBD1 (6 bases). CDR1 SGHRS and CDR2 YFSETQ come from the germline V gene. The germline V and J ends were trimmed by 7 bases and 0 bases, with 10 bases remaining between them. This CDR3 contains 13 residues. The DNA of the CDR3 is TGCGCCAGCTCTGACAGGATGAACACTGAAGCTTTCTTT. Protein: CASSDRMNTEAFF.

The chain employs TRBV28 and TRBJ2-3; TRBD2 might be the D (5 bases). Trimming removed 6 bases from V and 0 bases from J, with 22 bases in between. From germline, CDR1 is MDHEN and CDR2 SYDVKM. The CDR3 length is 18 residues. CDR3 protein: CASSSAAVGSASTDTQYF. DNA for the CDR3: TGTGCCAGCAGCTCGGCCGCAGTGGGGAGTGCTAGCACAGATACGCAGTATTTT.

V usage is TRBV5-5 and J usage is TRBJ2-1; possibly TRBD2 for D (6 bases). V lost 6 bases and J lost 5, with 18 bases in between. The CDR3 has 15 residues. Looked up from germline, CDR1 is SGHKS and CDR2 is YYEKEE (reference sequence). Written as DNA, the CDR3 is TGTGCCAGCATCCCCTGGGTGGAGGGGAACAATGAGCAGTTCTTC. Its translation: CASIPWVEGNNEQFF.

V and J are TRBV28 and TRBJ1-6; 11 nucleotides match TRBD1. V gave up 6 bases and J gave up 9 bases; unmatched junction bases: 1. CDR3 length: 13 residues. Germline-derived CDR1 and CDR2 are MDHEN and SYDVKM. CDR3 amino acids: CASSGTGGSPLHF. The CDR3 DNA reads TGTGCCAGCAGCGGGACAGGGGGTTCACCCCTCCACTTT.

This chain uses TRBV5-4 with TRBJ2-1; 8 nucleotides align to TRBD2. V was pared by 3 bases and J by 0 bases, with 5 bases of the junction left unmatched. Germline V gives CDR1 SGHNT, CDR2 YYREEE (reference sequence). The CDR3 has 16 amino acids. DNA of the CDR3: TGTGCCAGCAGCTCATCCGGGAGGGCCTCCTACAATGAGCAGTTCTTC. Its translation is CASSSSGRASYNEQFF.

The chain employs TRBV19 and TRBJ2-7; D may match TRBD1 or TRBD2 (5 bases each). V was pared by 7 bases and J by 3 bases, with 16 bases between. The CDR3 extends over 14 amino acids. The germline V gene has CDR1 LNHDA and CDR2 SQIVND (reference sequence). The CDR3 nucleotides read TGTGCCAGTACGGGGCGCGAGAAGGGCTACGAGCAGTACTTC. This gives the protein CASTGREKGYEQYF.

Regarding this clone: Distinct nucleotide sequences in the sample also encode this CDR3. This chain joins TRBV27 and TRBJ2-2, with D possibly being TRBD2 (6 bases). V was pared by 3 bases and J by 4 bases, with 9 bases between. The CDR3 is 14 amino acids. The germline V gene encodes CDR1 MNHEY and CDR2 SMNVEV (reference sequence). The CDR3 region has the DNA TGTGCCAGCAGTTTTGGGGGGAGCACCGGGGAGCTGTTTTTT. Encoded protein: CASSFGGSTGELFF.

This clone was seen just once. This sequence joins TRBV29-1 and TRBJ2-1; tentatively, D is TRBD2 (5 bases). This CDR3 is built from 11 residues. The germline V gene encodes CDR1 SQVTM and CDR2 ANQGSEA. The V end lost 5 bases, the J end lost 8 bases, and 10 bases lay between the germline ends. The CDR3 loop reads CSVPSGDEQFF. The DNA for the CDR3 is TGCAGCGTTCCAAGCGGAGATGAGCAGTTCTTC.

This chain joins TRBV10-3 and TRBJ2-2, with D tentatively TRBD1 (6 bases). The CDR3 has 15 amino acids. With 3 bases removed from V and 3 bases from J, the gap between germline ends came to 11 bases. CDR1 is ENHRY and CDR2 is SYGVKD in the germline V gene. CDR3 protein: CAISEVGADTGELFF. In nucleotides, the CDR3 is TGTGCCATCAGTGAAGTGGGGGCGGACACCGGGGAGCTGTTTTTT.

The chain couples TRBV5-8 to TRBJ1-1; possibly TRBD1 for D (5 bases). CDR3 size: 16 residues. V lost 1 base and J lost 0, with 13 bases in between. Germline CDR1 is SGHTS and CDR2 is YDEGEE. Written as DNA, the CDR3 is TGTGCCAGCAGCTTGAGGGGAACAAGGATGAACACTGAAGCTTTCTTT. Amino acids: CASSLRGTRMNTEAFF.

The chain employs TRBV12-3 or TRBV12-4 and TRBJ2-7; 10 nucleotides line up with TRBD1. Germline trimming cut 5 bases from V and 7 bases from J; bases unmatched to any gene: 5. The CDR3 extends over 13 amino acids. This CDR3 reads CASSPQDRGEQYF. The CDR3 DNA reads TGTGCCAGCAGTCCACAGGACAGGGGGGAGCAGTACTTC.

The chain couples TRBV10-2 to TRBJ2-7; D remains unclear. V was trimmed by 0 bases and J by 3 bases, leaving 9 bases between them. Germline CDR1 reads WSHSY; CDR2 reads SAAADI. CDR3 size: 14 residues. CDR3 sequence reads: CASSESTRGYEQYV. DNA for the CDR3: TGCGCCAGCAGTGAGTCGACCAGAGGCTACGAGCAGTACGTC.

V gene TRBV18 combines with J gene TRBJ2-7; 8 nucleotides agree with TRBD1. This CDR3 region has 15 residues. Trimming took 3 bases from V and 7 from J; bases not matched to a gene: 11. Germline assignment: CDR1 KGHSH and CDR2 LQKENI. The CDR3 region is CASSPEDRVGDEQYF. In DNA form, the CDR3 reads TGTGCCAGCTCACCGGAGGACAGGGTCGGGGATGAGCAGTACTTC.

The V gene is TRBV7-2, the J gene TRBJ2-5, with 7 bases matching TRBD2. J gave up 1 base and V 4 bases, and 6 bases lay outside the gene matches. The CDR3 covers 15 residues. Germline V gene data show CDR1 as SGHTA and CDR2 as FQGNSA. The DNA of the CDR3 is TGTGCCAGCAGCTCCTTAGCGGGCCGCCAAGAGACCCAGTACTTC. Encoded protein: CASSSLAGRQETQYF.